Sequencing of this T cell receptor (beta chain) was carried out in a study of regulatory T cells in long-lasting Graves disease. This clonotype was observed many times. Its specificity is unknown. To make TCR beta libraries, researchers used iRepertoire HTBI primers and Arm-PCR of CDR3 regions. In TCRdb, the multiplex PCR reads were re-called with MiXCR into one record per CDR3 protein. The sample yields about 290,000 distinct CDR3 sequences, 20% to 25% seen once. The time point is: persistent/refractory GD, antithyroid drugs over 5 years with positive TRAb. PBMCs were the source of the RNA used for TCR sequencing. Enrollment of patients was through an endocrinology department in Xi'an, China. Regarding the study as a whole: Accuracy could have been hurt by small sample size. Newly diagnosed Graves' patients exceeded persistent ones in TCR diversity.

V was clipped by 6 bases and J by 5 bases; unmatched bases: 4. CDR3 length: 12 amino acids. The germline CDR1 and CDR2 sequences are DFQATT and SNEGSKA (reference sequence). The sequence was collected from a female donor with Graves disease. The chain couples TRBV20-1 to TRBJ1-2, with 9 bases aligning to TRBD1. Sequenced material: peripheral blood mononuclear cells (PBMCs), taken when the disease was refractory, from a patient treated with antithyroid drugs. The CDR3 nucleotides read TGCAGTGCCCCGGGACAGGGATATGGCTACACCTTC. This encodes CSAPGQGYGYTF.